What follows describes a single TCR beta chain. The CDR3 spans 14 residues. With 3 bases clipped from V and 4 bases from J, the junction kept 4 bases outside the gene matches. Germline loops: CDR1 SGHRS, CDR2 YFSETQ. The source of the sample is a study of T cell changes during pregnancy in multiple sclerosis. TCRdb's copy holds only in-frame clones and misses some; the assay was immunoSEQ multiplex PCR. The sample holds tens of thousands of clones, 92% seen once. This clonotype was obtained from a female donor with multiple sclerosis, enrolled in a pregnancy study. V gene TRBV5-1 combines with J gene TRBJ2-1, with 7 bases lining up with TRBD2. Material: peripheral blood, obtained in the first trimester of pregnancy. CDR3 sequence reads: CASSWEGLYNEQFF. CDR3 DNA: TGCGCCAGCAGCTGGGAGGGCCTGTACAATGAGCAGTTCTTC.